This TCR beta chain comes out of a study of molecular identifiers for immune sequencing clone quantification. Findings of the study overall: Clones above 20 RNA copies held over 98% of effector molecules, under 1% in naive cells.

From the PCR reads, TCRdb called clonotypes with MiXCR, one entry per CDR3 protein. Among 400,000 to 600,000 distinct CDR3 sequences listed, roughly 26% were seen once. The CDR3 runs 13 residues. With 3 bases removed from V and 5 bases from J, the gap between germline ends came to 10 bases. CDR1 is MDHEN and CDR2 is SYDVKM in the germline V gene. This clonotype was seen a few times. Its specificity is not known. Sequenced: naive CD8+ T cells from blood, with Jurkat cell RNA spiked in. Subset: FACS-sorted CD8+CD4-CCR7+CD45RA+ naive T cells. The TCR comes from a human donor in good health. Some libraries in this study had Jurkat cell RNA spiked in. The chain couples TRBV28 to TRBJ1-1; D unresolved. The CDR3 protein is CASSFRKVTEAFF. The CDR3 DNA sequence: TGTGCCAGCAGTTTTAGGAAGGTTACTGAAGCTTTCTTT. Full variable domain (remainder filled in from reference TRBV28 and TRBJ1-1): DVKVTQSSRYLVKRTGEKVFLECVQDMDHENMFWYRQDPGLGLRLIYFSYDVKMKEKGDIPEGYSVSREKKERFSLILESASTNQTSMYLCASSFRKVTEAFFGQGTRLTVV.